One sample yielded the 2 T cell receptor beta chains listed below, sequenced in a study of blood T cell repertoires in COVID-19. Generated by immunoSEQ multiplex PCR, the TCRdb table keeps only in-frame clones and is missing some. The table has 150,000 or so clones, more than 65% seen once. The sequenced sample was peripheral blood. Receptor source: a woman aged 55-70 years with COVID-19, enrolled during active disease.

The chain joins TRBV27 to TRBJ2-7; a possible D gene is TRBD1 (5 bases). V lost 5 bases, J lost 5 bases, and 13 bases lay in between. CDR1 is MNHEY and CDR2 is SMNVEV in the germline V gene (reference sequence). The CDR3 loop spans 13 amino acids. The CDR3 spells CASSPSGLNEQYF. The CDR3 region has the DNA TGTGCCAGCAGTCCCTCAGGGTTAAACGAGCAGTACTTC.

This clone was seen more than once but under ten times. The genes are TRBV28 and TRBJ1-1; D is possibly TRBD1 (5 bases). CDR1 is MDHEN, CDR2 SYDVKM, per germline. This CDR3 contains 11 residues. With 2 bases removed from V and 10 bases from J, the gap between germline ends came to 8 bases. The CDR3 here is CASSLTGVAFF. In DNA, the CDR3 is TGTGCCAGCAGTTTAACGGGGGTAGCTTTCTTT. Full variable domain (remainder filled in from reference TRBV28 and TRBJ1-1): DVKVTQSSRYLVKRTGEKVFLECVQDMDHENMFWYRQDPGLGLRLIYFSYDVKMKEKGDIPEGYSVSREKKERFSLILESASTNQTSMYLCASSLTGVAFFGQGTRLTVV.